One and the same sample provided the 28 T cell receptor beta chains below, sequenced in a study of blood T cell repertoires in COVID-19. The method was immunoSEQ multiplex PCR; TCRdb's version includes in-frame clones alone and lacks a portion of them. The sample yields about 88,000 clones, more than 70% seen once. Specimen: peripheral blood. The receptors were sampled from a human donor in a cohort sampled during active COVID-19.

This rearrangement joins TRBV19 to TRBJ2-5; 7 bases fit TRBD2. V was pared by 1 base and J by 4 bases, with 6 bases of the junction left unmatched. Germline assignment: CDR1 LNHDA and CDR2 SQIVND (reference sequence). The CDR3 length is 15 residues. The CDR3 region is CASSIGGGNRETQYF. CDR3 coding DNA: TGTGCCAGTAGTATAGGGGGAGGGAATCGAGAGACCCAGTACTTC.

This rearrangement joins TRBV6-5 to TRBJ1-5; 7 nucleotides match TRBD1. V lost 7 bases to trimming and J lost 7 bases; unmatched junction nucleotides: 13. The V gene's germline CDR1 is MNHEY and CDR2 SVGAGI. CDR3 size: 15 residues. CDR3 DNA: TGTGCCAGCACCCTCACCAGCACAGGGGAGCAGCCCCAGCATTTT. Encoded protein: CASTLTSTGEQPQHF.

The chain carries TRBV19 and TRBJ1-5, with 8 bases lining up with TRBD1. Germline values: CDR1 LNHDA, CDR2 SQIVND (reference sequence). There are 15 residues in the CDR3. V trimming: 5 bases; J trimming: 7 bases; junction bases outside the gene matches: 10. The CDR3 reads CASSGQDRERQPQHF. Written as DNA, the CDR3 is TGTGCCAGTAGTGGGCAGGACAGGGAACGACAGCCCCAGCATTTT.

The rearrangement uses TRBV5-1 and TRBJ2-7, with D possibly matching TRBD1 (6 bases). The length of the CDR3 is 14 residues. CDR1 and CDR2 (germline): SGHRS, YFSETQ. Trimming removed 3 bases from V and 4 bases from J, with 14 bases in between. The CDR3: CASSSGTLSYEQYF. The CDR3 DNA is TGCGCCAGCAGCTCCGGGACACTGAGTTACGAGCAGTACTTC.

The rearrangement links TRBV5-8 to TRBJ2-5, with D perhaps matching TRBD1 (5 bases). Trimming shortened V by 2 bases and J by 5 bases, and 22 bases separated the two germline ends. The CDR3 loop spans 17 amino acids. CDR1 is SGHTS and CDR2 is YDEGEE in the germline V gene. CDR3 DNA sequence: TGTGCCAGCAGCTTCTTCTCCGGGTCCCTTCGACAGGAGACCCAGTACTTC. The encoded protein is CASSFFSGSLRQETQYF.

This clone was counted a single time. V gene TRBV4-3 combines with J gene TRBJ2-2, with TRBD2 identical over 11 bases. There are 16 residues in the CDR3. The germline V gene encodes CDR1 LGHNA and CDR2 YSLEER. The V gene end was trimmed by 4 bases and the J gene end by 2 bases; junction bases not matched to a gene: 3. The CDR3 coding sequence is TGCGCCAGCAGCCCCGGGACTAGCGGTAACACCGGGGAGCTGTTTTTT. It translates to CASSPGTSGNTGELFF.

Here the CDR3 DNA reads TGTGCCAGCAGCTCGGTCGGTTACGAGCAGTACTTC. Encoded protein: CASSSVGYEQYF. The chain uses TRBV7-9 and TRBJ2-7; D unclear. V dropped 4 bases and J dropped 4 bases, with 8 bases sitting between them. The CDR3 consists of 12 residues. In germline, CDR1 is SEHNR, CDR2 FQNEAQ (reference sequence).

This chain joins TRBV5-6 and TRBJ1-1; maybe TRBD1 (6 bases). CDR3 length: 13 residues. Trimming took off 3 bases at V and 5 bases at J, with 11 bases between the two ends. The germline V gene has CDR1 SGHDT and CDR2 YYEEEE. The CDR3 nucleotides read TGTGCCAGCAGCTGGCACAGGGTTACTGAAGCTTTCTTT. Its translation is CASSWHRVTEAFF.

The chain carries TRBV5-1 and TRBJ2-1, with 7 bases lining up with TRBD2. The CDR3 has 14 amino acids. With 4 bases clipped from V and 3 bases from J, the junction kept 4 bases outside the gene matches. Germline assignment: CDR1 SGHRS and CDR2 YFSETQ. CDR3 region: CASSPSGNYNEQFF. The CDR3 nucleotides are TGCGCCAGCAGCCCAAGCGGGAACTACAATGAGCAGTTCTTC. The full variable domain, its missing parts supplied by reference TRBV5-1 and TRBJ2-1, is KAGVTQTPRYLIKTRGQQVTLSCSPISGHRSVSWYQQTPGQGLQFLFEYFSETQRNKGNFPGRFSGRQFSNSRSEMNVSTLELGDSALYLCASSPSGNYNEQFFGPGTRLTVL.

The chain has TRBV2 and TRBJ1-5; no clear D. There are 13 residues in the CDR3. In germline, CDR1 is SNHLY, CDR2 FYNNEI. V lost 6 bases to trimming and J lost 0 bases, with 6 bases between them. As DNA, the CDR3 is TGTGCCAGCAGCCTCGTTAGCAATCAGCCCCAGCATTTT. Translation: CASSLVSNQPQHF.

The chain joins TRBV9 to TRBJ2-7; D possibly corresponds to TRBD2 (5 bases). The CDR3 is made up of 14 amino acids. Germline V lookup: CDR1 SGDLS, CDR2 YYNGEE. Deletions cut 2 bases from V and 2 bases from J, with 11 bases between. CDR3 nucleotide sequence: TGTGCCAGCAGCGTCACTAGTCCTCCCTACGAGCAGTACTTC. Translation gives CASSVTSPPYEQYF.

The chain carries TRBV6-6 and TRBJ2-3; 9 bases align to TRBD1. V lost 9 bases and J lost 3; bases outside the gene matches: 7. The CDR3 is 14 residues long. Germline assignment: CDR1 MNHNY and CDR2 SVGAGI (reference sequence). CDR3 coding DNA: TGTGCCAGTTTTGAGGGACAGGGAACAGATACGCAGTATTTT. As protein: CASFEGQGTDTQYF.

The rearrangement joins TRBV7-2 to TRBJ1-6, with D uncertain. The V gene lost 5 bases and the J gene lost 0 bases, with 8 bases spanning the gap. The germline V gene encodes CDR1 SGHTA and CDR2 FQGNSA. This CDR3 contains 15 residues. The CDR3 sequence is CASSLESSYNSPLHF. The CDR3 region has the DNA TGTGCCAGCAGCCTTGAGAGCTCCTATAATTCACCCCTCCACTTT.

CDR3 nucleotides: TGCAGCGTTGCGGACAGGGCGGTCCAGCCCCAGCATTTT. Translation: CSVADRAVQPQHF. This chain uses TRBV29-1 with TRBJ1-5; 8 bases align to TRBD1. J gave up 7 bases and V 4 bases, and 6 bases lay outside the gene matches. The CDR3 is made up of 13 amino acids. The germline CDR1 and CDR2 sequences are SQVTM and ANQGSEA.

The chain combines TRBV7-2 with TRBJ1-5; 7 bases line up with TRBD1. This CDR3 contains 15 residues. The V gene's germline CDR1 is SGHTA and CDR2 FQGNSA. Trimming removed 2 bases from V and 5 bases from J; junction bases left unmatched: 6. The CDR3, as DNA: TGTGCCAGCAGCTTAACGGGACAGTACTATCAGCCCCAGCATTTT. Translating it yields CASSLTGQYYQPQHF.

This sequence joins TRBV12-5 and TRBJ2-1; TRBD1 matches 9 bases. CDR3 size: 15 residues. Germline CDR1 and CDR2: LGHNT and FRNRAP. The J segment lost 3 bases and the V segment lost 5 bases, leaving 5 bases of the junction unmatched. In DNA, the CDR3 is TGTGCTAGTGGTGGGGACAGGGAAAGCTACAATGAGCAGTTCTTC. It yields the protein CASGGDRESYNEQFF.

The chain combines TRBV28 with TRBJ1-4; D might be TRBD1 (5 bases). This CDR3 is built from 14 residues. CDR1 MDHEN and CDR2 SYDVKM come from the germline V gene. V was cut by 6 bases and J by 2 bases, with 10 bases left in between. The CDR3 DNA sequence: TGTGCCAGCAGAGGGGTTGGGACTAATGAAAAACTGTTTTTT. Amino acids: CASRGVGTNEKLFF. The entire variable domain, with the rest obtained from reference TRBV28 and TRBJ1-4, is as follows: DVKVTQSSRYLVKRTGEKVFLECVQDMDHENMFWYRQDPGLGLRLIYFSYDVKMKEKGDIPEGYSVSREKKERFSLILESASTNQTSMYLCASRGVGTNEKLFFGSGTQLSVL.

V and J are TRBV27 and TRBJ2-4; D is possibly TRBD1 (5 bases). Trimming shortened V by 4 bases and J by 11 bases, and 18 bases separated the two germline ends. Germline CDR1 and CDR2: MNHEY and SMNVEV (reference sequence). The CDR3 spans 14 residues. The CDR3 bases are TGTGCCAGCAGTTCCTCCTTGGACACCGGGCTTCAGTACTTC. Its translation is CASSSSLDTGLQYF.

The CDR3 region has the DNA TGTGCCAGCAGCTTAGGGGGGAGGGAGCAGTACTTC. Translating it yields CASSLGGREQYF. J is TRBJ2-7 and V is TRBV11-2; TRBD2 might be the D (6 bases). V lost 1 base and J lost 7, with 8 bases in between. The CDR3 has 12 residues. In germline, CDR1 is SGHAT, CDR2 FQNNGV.

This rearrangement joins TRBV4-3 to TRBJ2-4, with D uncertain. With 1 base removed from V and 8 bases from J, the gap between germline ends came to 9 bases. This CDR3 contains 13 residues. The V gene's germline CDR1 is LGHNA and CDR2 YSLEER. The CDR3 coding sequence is TGCGCCAGCAGCCAAGGGCACGCGGACATTCAGTACTTC. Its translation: CASSQGHADIQYF.

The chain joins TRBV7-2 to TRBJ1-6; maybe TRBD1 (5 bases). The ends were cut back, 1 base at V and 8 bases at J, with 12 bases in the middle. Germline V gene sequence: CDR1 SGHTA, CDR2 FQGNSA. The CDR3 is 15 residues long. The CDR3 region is CASSLDGAPDSPLHF. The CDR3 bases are TGTGCCAGCAGCTTAGATGGGGCGCCGGATTCACCCCTCCACTTT.

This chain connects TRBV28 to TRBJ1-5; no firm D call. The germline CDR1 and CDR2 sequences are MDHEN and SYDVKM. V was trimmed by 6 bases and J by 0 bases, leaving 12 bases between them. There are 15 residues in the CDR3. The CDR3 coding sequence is TGTGCCAGCAGCCCCGGCGGGTATAGCAATCAGCCCCAGCATTTT. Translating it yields CASSPGGYSNQPQHF.

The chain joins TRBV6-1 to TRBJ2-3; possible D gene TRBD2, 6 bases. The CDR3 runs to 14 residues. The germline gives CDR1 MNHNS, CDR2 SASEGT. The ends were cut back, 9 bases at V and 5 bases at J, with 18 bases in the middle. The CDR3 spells CASNVGLVLDTQYF. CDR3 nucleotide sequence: TGTGCCAGTAACGTGGGACTGGTATTAGATACGCAGTATTTT.

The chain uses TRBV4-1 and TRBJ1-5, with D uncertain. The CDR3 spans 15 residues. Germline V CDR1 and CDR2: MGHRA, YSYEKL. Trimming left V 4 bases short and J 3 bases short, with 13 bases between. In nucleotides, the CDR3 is TGCGCCAGCAGCCTAAGCGGTGGGGACAATCAGCCCCAGCATTTT. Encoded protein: CASSLSGGDNQPQHF.

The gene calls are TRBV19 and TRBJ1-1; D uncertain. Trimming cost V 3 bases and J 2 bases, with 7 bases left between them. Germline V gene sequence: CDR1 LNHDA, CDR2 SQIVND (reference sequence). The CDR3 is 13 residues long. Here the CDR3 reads CASSMAVNTEAFF. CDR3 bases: TGTGCCAGTAGTATGGCAGTCAACACTGAAGCTTTCTTT.

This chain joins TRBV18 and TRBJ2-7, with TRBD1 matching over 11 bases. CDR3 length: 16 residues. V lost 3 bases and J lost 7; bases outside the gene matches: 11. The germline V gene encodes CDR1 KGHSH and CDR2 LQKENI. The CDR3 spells CASSPRPGQGGVEQYF. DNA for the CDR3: TGTGCCAGCTCACCGAGGCCGGGACAGGGGGGCGTTGAGCAGTACTTC. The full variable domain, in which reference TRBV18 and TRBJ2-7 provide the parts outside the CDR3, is NAGVMQNPRHLVRRRGQEARLRCSPMKGHSHVYWYRQLPEEGLKFMVYLQKENIIDESGMPKERFSAEFPKEGPSILRIQQVVRGDSAAYFCASSPRPGQGGVEQYFGPGTRLTVT.

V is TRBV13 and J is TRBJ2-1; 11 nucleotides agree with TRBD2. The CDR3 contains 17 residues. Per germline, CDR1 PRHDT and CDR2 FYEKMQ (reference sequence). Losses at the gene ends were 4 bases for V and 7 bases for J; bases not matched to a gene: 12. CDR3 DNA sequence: TGTGCCAGCAGCTACCCTCCGGGAATAGCGGGAGGGAATGAGCAGTTCTTC. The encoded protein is CASSYPPGIAGGNEQFF.

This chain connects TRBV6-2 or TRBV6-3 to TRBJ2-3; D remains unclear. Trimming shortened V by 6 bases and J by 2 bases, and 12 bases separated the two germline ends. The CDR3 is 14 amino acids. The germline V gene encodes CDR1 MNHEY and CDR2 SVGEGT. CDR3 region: CASSLGTNTDTQYF. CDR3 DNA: TGTGCCAGCAGCCTGGGCACGAACACAGATACGCAGTATTTT.